A selection of T cell receptor beta chains follows, all from one sample in a study of blood T cell repertoires in COVID-19. This table comes from immunoSEQ multiplex PCR, and its TCRdb copy is limited to in-frame clones, with some not included. The data hold about 200,000 clones, with approximately 86% observed a single time. Sequenced material: PBMCs or T cells enriched from blood (not recorded which). These receptor sequences come from a woman in her thirties or forties with acute COVID-19. The CDR3 runs from the conserved cysteine through the conserved F or W. Clone size is not always given. Where it is, it says once, few, many or a class for expanded clones.

>NA|TRBV6-5|TRBJ2-3
CASSLGQGGDTQYF
>NA|TRBV6-2/TRBV6-3|TRBJ1-2
CASSSPNSRTVYGYTF
>NA|TRBV9|TRBJ2-3
CASSLEAGPSTDTQYF
>NA|TRBV28|TRBJ2-2
CASSLRGSTGELFF
>NA|TRBV19|TRBJ2-7
CASSSGSAYEQYF
>NA|TRBV7-2|TRBJ2-7
CASSLGIAGGGYEQYF
>once|TRBV24-1|TRBJ2-7
CATSDAHPGGEYEQYF
>NA|TRBV29-1|TRBJ2-1
CSCTPRTYNEQFF
>NA|TRBV7-8|TRBJ2-5
CASSVRDSQETQYF
>NA|TRBV5-1|TRBJ2-7
CASSRKTGAAYEQYF